A single sample gave rise to the 5 T cell receptor beta chains below, sequenced in a study of kidney transplant recipient with SARS-CoV-2 infection. Using its own MiXCR run on the reads, TCRdb lists one record per CDR3 protein. This table has under 250,000 distinct CDR3 sequences, more than 25% appearing once. The sequencing used a blood sample, collected at baseline and on day 111 from a kidney transplant recipient. The receptor source for this set is a male patient aged 25 to 39 who had COVID-19 and was a kidney transplant recipient. Some T cells may have originated in the graft donor.

In the case of this clonotype: This could be a read error, since a much larger clone is one nucleotide away. The chain joins TRBV20-1 to TRBJ2-6; no definite D call. Germline values: CDR1 DFQATT, CDR2 SNEGSKA (reference sequence). The CDR3 covers 17 residues. The DNA of the CDR3 is TGCGGTGCTCAGACTCGGCTGTTTCACAAAGTCGGGCCAACGCTGACTTTC. As protein: CGAQTRLFHKVGPTLTF.

With respect to this clonotype: The junction shows a germline mismatch at one end, possibly a read error. The DNA for the CDR3 is TGTGACAGCAGCCTGGAACGATACCATGGAAAGACCTATGGCTACACCTTC. It translates to CDSSLERYHGKTYGYTF. The chain has TRBV7-9 and TRBJ1-2; no clear D. This CDR3 is 17 amino acids long. Per the germline V gene, CDR1 is SEHNR and CDR2 is FQNEAQ (reference sequence).

The CDR3, as DNA: TGTGCCAGCCACTCGAGCAATAGTCGAAAGACCTATGGCTACACCTTC. This gives the protein CASHSSNSRKTYGYTF. This chain connects TRBV5-6 to TRBJ1-2, with D hard to call. The CDR3 spans 16 residues. Trimming took off 7 bases at V and 4 bases at J, with 23 bases between the two ends. Germline assignment: CDR1 SGHDT and CDR2 YYEEEE.

Note on this clonotype: A much larger clone lies one base from this, so it may be a read error. CDR3 coding DNA: TGCGCCAGCAGCGTATCCGGGACTAGCGGTTACAATGAGCAGTTCTTC. It encodes CASSVSGTSGYNEQFF. V and J are TRBV5-1 and TRBJ2-1; 11 bases fit TRBD2. After removal of 4 bases from V and 4 bases from J, the junction contained 7 bases not matched to a gene. The CDR3 has 16 amino acids. The germline CDR1 and CDR2 sequences are SGHRS and YFSETQ.

This clonotype was counted at least ten times. The CDR3 bases are TGCGCCAGCAGCAACTTACAGGGAAGGTTTACTGAAGCTTTCTTT. Residues: CASSNLQGRFTEAFF. The chain recombines TRBV5-1 with TRBJ1-1; perhaps TRBD1 as D (6 bases). The CDR3 has 15 residues. Trimming shortened V by 4 bases and J by 5 bases, and 18 bases separated the two germline ends. Germline CDR1 SGHRS, CDR2 YFSETQ.